This TCR beta chain was identified during a study of CD8+CD57+ T cells in acquired aplastic anemia. Genomic DNA served as template for TCR beta VDJ and CDR3 profiling. TCRdb used MiXCR to reprocess the reads, holding one entry per CDR3 protein. The data hold around 250,000 distinct CDR3 sequences, with around 82% observed a single time. Those patients picked for sequencing had displayed CD8+CD57+ cell expansion on flow cytometry. Note on this clonotype: The germline gene is not matched at one end of the junction; a read error may be the cause.

From germline, CDR1 is SNHLY and CDR2 FYNNEI. The CDR3 has 14 residues. The chain is built from TRBV2 and TRBJ2-3; unclear D gene. The DNA end is more similar to TRBJ1-5, so the J call may be wrong. Material: sorted CD4+, CD8+, or CD8+CD57+ T cells (not recorded which) from PBMCs. The clonotype comes from a human donor with aplastic anemia. CDR3 sequence reads: CASSESESNQPQHF. The CDR3 DNA reads as TGTGCCAGCAGTGAGTCGGAAAGCAACCAGCCCCAGCATTTT.